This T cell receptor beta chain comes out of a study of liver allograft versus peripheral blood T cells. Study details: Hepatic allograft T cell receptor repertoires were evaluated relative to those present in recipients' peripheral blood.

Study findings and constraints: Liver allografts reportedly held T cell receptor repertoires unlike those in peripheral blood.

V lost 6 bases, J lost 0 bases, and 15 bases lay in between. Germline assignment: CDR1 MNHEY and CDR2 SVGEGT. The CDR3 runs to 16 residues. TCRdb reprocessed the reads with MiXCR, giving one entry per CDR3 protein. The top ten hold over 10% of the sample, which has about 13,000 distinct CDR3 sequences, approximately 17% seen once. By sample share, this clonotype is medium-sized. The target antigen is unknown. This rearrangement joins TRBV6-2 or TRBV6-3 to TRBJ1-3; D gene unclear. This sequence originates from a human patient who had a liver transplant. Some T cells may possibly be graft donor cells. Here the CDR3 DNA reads TGTGCCAGCAGCCTATACCAAGGCTCCTCTGGAAACACCATATATTTT. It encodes CASSLYQGSSGNTIYF.